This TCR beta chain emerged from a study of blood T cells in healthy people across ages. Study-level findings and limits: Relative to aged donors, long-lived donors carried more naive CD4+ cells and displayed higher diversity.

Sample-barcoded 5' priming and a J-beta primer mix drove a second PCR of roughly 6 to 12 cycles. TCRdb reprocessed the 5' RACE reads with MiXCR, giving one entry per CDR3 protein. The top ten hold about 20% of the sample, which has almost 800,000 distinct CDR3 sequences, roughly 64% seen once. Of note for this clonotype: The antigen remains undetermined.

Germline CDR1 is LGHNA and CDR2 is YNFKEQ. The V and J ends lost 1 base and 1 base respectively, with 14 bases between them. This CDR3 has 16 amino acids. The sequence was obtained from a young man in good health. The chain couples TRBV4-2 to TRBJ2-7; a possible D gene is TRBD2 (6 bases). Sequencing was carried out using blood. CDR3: CASSQVGGTQSYEQYF. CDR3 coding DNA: TGTGCCAGCAGCCAAGTTGGAGGGACCCAATCCTACGAGCAGTACTTC.